The 4 T cell receptor beta chains below come from one sample, sequenced in a study of T cells in women clearing cervical HPV infection. Clones were sequenced by immunoSEQ multiplex PCR, and TCRdb holds only the in-frame ones, with some missing. This sample's clone table lists about 30,000 clones. The specimen sequenced was blood buffy coat. These TCRs come from a woman aged 18 to 69 with a cervical HPV16 infection that either progressed to CIN3+ or cleared (not recorded which).

About this clone: The observed sequence ends 3 residues before the CDR3 terminus, with the missing tail filled in from the germline J gene. The chain employs TRBV2 and TRBJ2-6, with 11 bases aligning to TRBD1. V shed 4 bases and J 2 bases; nucleotides not matched to a gene: 10. Germline lookup yields CDR1 SNHLY and CDR2 FYNNEI. The CDR3 runs to 19 residues. The covered CDR3 bases are TGTGCCAGCAGTGGTTTATGGGACAGGGGGACTACTGGGGCCAACGTC. Protein sequence: CASSGLWDRGTTGANV. The entire CDR3 protein is CASSGLWDRGTTGANVLTF.

As regards this clone: Read data end 3 residues before the CDR3 end; the end is taken from the germline J gene. This chain links TRBV29-1 with TRBJ2-5, with TRBD2 identical over 9 bases. The CDR3 has 14 amino acids. The trim removed 1 base at V and 7 bases at J, leaving 7 bases unmatched. Germline V lookup: CDR1 SQVTM, CDR2 ANQGSEA. The sequenced part of the CDR3 DNA is TGCAGCGTTGAAGGGGATCGCGGGGGGGGGACC. Protein product: CSVEGDRGGGT. The entire CDR3 sequence reads CSVEGDRGGGTQYF.

For this clone: The CDR3 end falls 3 residues outside the read, so it is completed with the germline J gene. The chain couples TRBV11-2 to TRBJ2-2; 7 nucleotides match TRBD2. The CDR3 contains 15 residues. Germline V gene lookup returns CDR1 SGHAT and CDR2 FQNNGV. CDR3 DNA, as far as it was read: TGTGCCAGCAGCGGGAGGGGAGCGGGCCTTAAAAAG. It translates to CASSGRGAGLKK. In full, the CDR3 is CASSGRGAGLKKLFF.

Note on this clone: The read ends 3 residues shy of where the CDR3 ends; the end is completed using the germline J gene. The V call is TRBV7-9, the J call TRBJ1-2, with D possibly TRBD1 on 5 matching bases. Per germline, CDR1 SEHNR and CDR2 FQNEAQ (reference sequence). This CDR3 spans 15 amino acids. CDR3 residues: CASSSGTTFYNDYTF. The sequenced part of the CDR3 DNA is TGTGCCAGCAGCTCCGGGACTACCTTCTACAATGAC.